This TCR beta chain is drawn from a study of blood T cell repertoires in COVID-19. Study information: Spain, Italy and the United States supplied samples that represented acute and convalescent COVID-19. T cells, B-cell-depleted T cells, or PBMCs supplied cDNA or gDNA.

In the original analysis: Researchers report that nucleated cell counts were estimated from reference gene primer amplification. Using immunoSEQ multiplex PCR, the repertoire was profiled, and TCRdb retains in-frame clones only, with some absent. Clone size and the V and J calls come from that table; the DNA yielded D and trimming. The profile covers around 40,000 clones, with 70% to 90% appearing a single time and approximately 15% taken by the ten largest. CDR1 SGHAT and CDR2 FQNNGV come from the germline V gene. The CDR3 totals 15 residues. The trim removed 3 bases at V and 4 bases at J, leaving 6 bases unmatched.

Source material: peripheral blood. The receptor was isolated from a human donor in a cohort sampled during active COVID-19. The V gene is TRBV11-2, the J gene TRBJ2-1; TRBD1 aligns across 7 bases. The DNA of the CDR3 is TGTGCCAGCAGCTTTGAACAGGGGTCTTACAATGAGCAGTTCTTC. It yields the protein CASSFEQGSYNEQFF.